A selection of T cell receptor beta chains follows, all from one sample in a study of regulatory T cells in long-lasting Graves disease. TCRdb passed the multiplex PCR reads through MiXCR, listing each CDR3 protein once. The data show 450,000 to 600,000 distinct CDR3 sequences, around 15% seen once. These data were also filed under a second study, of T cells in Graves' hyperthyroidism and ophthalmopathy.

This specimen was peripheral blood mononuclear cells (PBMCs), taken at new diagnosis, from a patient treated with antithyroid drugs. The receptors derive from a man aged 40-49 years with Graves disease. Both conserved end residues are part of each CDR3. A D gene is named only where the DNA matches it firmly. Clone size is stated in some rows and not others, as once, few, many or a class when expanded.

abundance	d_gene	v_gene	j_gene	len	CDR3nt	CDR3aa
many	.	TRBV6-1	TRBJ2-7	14	TGTGCCAGCAGTGCGACGACTGGGACCTACGAGCAGTACTTC	CASSATTGTYEQYF
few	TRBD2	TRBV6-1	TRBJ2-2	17	TGTGCCAGCACTGGGCTAGCGGGAGTGGTGAACACCGGGGAGCTGTTTTTT	CASTGLAGVVNTGELFF
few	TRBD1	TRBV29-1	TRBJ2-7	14	TGCAGCGTTACCCGGGACAGGGGGCAAGGGGAGCAGTACTTC	CSVTRDRGQGEQYF
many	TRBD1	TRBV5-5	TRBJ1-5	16	TGTGCCAGCAGTCGGGACAGTTCCTTTAGCAATCAGCCCCAGCATTTT	CASSRDSSFSNQPQHF
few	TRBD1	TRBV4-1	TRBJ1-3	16	TGCGCCAGCAGCCCAAACCCAGGGGGCGGTGGAAACACCATATATTTT	CASSPNPGGGGNTIYF
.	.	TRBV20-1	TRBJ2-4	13	TGCAGTGCCGGGGCGGGTTGGGGTGGAATTCAGTACTTC	CSAGAGWGGIQYF
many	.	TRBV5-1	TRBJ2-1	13	TGCGCCAGCAGCTCGACCCGAGACAATGAGCAGTTCTTC	CASSSTRDNEQFF
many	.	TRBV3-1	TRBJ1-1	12	TGTGCCAGCAGCCAAGAACAGGCCAAAGCTTTCTTT	CASSQEQAKAFF
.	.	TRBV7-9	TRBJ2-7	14	TGTGCCAGCAGCTCGATACAGGGTTGGGGCGAGCAGTACTTC	CASSSIQGWGEQYF
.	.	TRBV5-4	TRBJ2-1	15	TGTGCCAGCAGCCTTACAGGACCCCCGTACAATGAGCAGTTCTTC	CASSLTGPPYNEQFF
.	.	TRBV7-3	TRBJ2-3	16	TGTGCCAGCAGCTTAACTGCTCCCGACGGGACAGATACGCAGTATTTT	CASSLTAPDGTDTQYF
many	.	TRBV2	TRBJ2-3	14	TGTGCCAGCATAGGACTCAGCGGCACAGATACGCAGTATTTT	CASIGLSGTDTQYF